In this sample, the clone carrying this T cell receptor beta chain turned up a few times. Its antigen is unidentified. This entry belongs to a study of blood T cells in healthy people across ages. A second about 6 to 11 cycle PCR used barcoded and J-beta primers. TCRdb passed the 5' RACE reads through MiXCR, listing each CDR3 protein once. The sample contains around 1,800,000 distinct CDR3 sequences, roughly two fifths of which appear only once. Overall study findings and caveats: Fewer expanded clones and more diversity marked long-lived versus aged donors.

The germline CDR1 and CDR2 sequences are MNHNS and SASEGT. The V gene lost 9 bases and the J gene lost 1 base, with 19 bases spanning the gap. The CDR3 runs 15 residues. The rearrangement joins TRBV6-1 to TRBJ2-7; D is perhaps TRBD1 (6 bases). The source of this sequence is a human donor in good health. Sequenced: blood. Here the CDR3 reads CASTRGFAFSYEQYF. CDR3 in DNA: TGTGCCAGTACCAGGGGCTTTGCGTTTTCCTACGAGCAGTACTTC.